Listed below are T cell receptor beta chains from one sample, sequenced in a study of blood T cell repertoires in COVID-19. Here immunoSEQ multiplex PCR was the method, and the copy in TCRdb shows in-frame clones only, minus some. This table holds roughly 96,000 clones, roughly 87% found once. The sample consisted of peripheral blood. The origin of the receptors is a man older than 75 with acute or convalescent COVID-19. CDR3s include the opening cysteine and the closing phenylalanine or tryptophan. Fields, in order: D gene, J gene, V gene, clone size, CDR3 protein, CDR3 DNA. D genes are given only for firm matches. The size entry is marked missing in some rows and otherwise reads once, few, many or a size class.

TRBD2 TRBJ2-7 TRBV9 few CASSWTSGDSSYEQYF TGTGCCAGCAGCTGGACTAGCGGGGATTCATCCTACGAGCAGTACTTC
. TRBJ2-4 TRBV7-2 . CASSPVEGKNIQYF TGTGCCAGCAGCCCAGTGGAGGGGAAAAACATTCAGTACTTC
TRBD1 TRBJ2-7 TRBV7-8 . CASSLPRGRGYEQYF TGTGCCAGCAGCTTACCCCGGGGCAGGGGGTACGAGCAGTACTTC
. TRBJ1-1 TRBV5-5 once CASSSGAPEAFF TGTGCCAGCAGCTCAGGGGCCCCTGAAGCTTTCTTT
. TRBJ2-3 TRBV12-5 . CASGLPGNTQYF TGTGCTAGTGGTTTACCCGGGAACACGCAGTATTTT
TRBD2 TRBJ2-3 TRBV4-1 . CASSPRSSGGPSDTQYF TGCGCCAGCAGCCCCAGGAGCAGCGGGGGCCCCTCAGATACGCAGTATTTT
. TRBJ2-7 TRBV7-9 . CASSFPHGTTNYEQYF TGTGCCAGCAGTTTTCCCCACGGGACAACCAACTACGAGCAGTACTTC
. TRBJ2-3 TRBV7-2 . CASSPPAGQTSTDTQYF TGTGCCAGCAGCCCGCCCGCAGGACAGACTAGCACAGATACGCAGTATTTT
. TRBJ2-7 TRBV30 . CAWGGGGYEQYF TGTGCCTGGGGAGGCGGAGGCTACGAGCAGTACTTC
TRBD1 TRBJ2-5 TRBV28 . CASRTSVGLGQGSQETQYF TGTGCCAGCAGGACCTCGGTCGGGTTGGGACAGGGTTCCCAAGAGACCCAGTACTTC
. TRBJ1-6 TRBV11-2 . CASSLSGAGNSPLHF TGTGCCAGCAGCTTGTCTGGGGCGGGAAATTCACCCCTCCACTTT